This T cell receptor beta chain was sequenced for a study of T-cell reconstitution after alpha-beta-depleted transplantation in children. Germline loops: CDR1 MDHEN, CDR2 SYDVKM. V lost 4 bases and J lost 3; bases outside the gene matches: 5. The CDR3 consists of 15 residues. Researchers prepared the TCRbeta library using unique molecular identifiers, the study reports. TCRdb passed the PCR reads through MiXCR, listing each CDR3 protein once. The data show about 590,000 distinct CDR3 sequences, roughly 13% seen once. Sample: PBMCs, mostly from graft donor cells, taken 360 days after TCRalphabeta/CD19-depleted stem cell transplant. The genes are TRBV28 and TRBJ2-7; 11 bases are a match to TRBD2. The TCR originated in a male patient between 5 and 17 years old who had a stem cell transplant for acute myeloid leukemia, so the T cells may come from the graft donor. The CDR3 bases are TGTGCCAGCAGTTACGGGACTAGCGGAGACTACGAGCAGTACTTC. This translates into CASSYGTSGDYEQYF.